This T cell receptor (beta chain) was captured by sequencing in a study of blood T cell repertoires in COVID-19. In the study's own analysis: Reference gene primer amplification gave estimated nucleated cell counts. Using immunoSEQ multiplex PCR, the repertoire was profiled, and TCRdb retains in-frame clones only, with some absent. D and trimming come from the DNA, and the V and J calls and clone size come from that table. The sample lists more than 300,000 clones, roughly 92% occurring once. The length of the CDR3 is 15 residues. V lost 3 bases and J 2 bases, leaving 11 bases between the germline ends. Germline lookup yields CDR1 MGHRA and CDR2 YSYEKL. Researchers sorted participants into cohorts using their self-reported clinical history.

This TCR derives from a woman in her 40s who had been exposed to COVID-19. The chain employs TRBV4-1 and TRBJ1-5, with D hard to call. Material for sequencing was PBMCs or T cells enriched from blood (not recorded which). CDR3 DNA sequence: TGCGCCAGCAGCCAGGAGGGCCGGGGCAATCAGCCCCAGCATTTT. Translation gives CASSQEGRGNQPQHF.